There are many counts of the clone carrying this T cell receptor (beta chain). This entry is derived from a study of blood T cell repertoires in COVID-19. Whole-study context: T cells, B-cell-depleted T cells, or PBMCs provided the cDNA or gDNA that served as material.

Per germline, CDR1 LNHDA and CDR2 SQIVND (reference sequence). The V gene lost 3 bases and the J gene lost 1 base, with 15 bases spanning the gap. CDR3 length equals 16 residues. This table comes from immunoSEQ multiplex PCR, and its TCRdb copy is limited to in-frame clones, with some not included. Among 230,000 or so clones listed, around 80% were seen once. The sequence was collected from a man aged 35-49 years who had recovered from COVID-19. The chain joins TRBV19 to TRBJ1-2, with a tentative D call TRBD1 (5 bases). The sequenced sample consisted of peripheral blood. The CDR3 is CASSMTRGQLNYGYTF. The CDR3 nucleotides are TGTGCCAGTAGTATGACAAGGGGCCAACTTAACTATGGCTACACCTTC.